These T cell receptor beta chains were read from a single sample in a study of Ad26.COV2.S vaccination and SARS-CoV-2 variants. Assay: immunoSEQ multiplex PCR; the TCRdb copy retains only in-frame clones and omits some. Altogether around 450,000 clones are present, 85% to 90% being singletons, with the ten largest covering over 2%. The sample here was peripheral blood, taken in a trial of Ad26.COV2.S vaccine versus placebo. The origin of the receptors is a person aged 18-60 years who received the Ad26.COV2.S COVID-19 vaccine or a placebo. CDR3s include the opening cysteine and the closing phenylalanine or tryptophan. Fields, in order: CDR3 DNA, CDR3 protein, V gene, clone size, J gene, D gene. The D gene is left open where the match is weak. A clone size is listed for some rows: how often the clone was seen (once, few, many), or a class if it is expanded.

CDR3nt: TGTGCCAGTAGTATCCTTTCCGGTAGCGAGCAGTTCTTC; CDR3aa: CASSILSGSEQFF; v_gene: TRBV19; abundance: .; j_gene: TRBJ2-1; d_gene: .
CDR3nt: TGTGCCAGCAGTTTTTCAACCGTAGTTGAAGCTTTCTTT; CDR3aa: CASSFSTVVEAFF; v_gene: TRBV6-5; abundance: .; j_gene: TRBJ1-1; d_gene: .
CDR3nt: TGTGCCAGTAGCACCCGACAGGGAGGGTATGAAAAACTGTTTTTT; CDR3aa: CASSTRQGGYEKLFF; v_gene: TRBV19; abundance: .; j_gene: TRBJ1-4; d_gene: TRBD1
CDR3nt: TGTGCCAGTAGTTTTGCTAGCGGGGCCACAGATACGCAGTATTTT; CDR3aa: CASSFASGATDTQYF; v_gene: TRBV19; abundance: .; j_gene: TRBJ2-3; d_gene: TRBD2
CDR3nt: TGTGCCAGCAGCCCCCCGTGGAACACTGAAGCTTTCTTT; CDR3aa: CASSPPWNTEAFF; v_gene: TRBV11-2; abundance: .; j_gene: TRBJ1-1; d_gene: .
CDR3nt: TGTGCTAGTGGCCCATCCAGGGAAGATACGCAGTATTTT; CDR3aa: CASGPSREDTQYF; v_gene: TRBV12-5; abundance: .; j_gene: TRBJ2-3; d_gene: .
CDR3nt: TGTGCCAGCAGTTTGGGACAGGAGAGTTCACCCCTCCACTTT; CDR3aa: CASSLGQESSPLHF; v_gene: TRBV28; abundance: .; j_gene: TRBJ1-6; d_gene: TRBD1
CDR3nt: TGCAGCGTTGAAGCAGGGGGAGGCAGAGATACGCAGTATTTT; CDR3aa: CSVEAGGGRDTQYF; v_gene: TRBV29-1; abundance: once; j_gene: TRBJ2-3; d_gene: .
CDR3nt: TGTGCCAGCGCGGTTGGAATCGGAGAGACCCAGTACTTC; CDR3aa: CASAVGIGETQYF; v_gene: TRBV2; abundance: .; j_gene: TRBJ2-5; d_gene: .
CDR3nt: TGCGCCAGCAGCTTTACAGGGGGTTCGGAGACCCAGTACTTC; CDR3aa: CASSFTGGSETQYF; v_gene: TRBV5-1; abundance: .; j_gene: TRBJ2-5; d_gene: TRBD1
CDR3nt: TGCAGTGCTGGACAGGGGAGGGGCTACACCTTC; CDR3aa: CSAGQGRGYTF; v_gene: TRBV20-1; abundance: .; j_gene: TRBJ1-2; d_gene: TRBD1
CDR3nt: TGTGCCAGCAGCTTGTTGCTCGCCGGGGCCACCGGCGATACGCAGTATTTT; CDR3aa: CASSLLLAGATGDTQYF; v_gene: TRBV5-6; abundance: .; j_gene: TRBJ2-3; d_gene: .
CDR3nt: TGTGCCAGCAGCTTGGACCAGGGGGGAGATACGCAGTATTTT; CDR3aa: CASSLDQGGDTQYF; v_gene: TRBV5-4; abundance: once; j_gene: TRBJ2-3; d_gene: .
CDR3nt: TGCAGTGCTTCCGACAGGATCGGAGCTTTCTTT; CDR3aa: CSASDRIGAFF; v_gene: TRBV20-1; abundance: .; j_gene: TRBJ1-1; d_gene: .
CDR3nt: TGTGCCAGCTCTCGTGGACGGCCGTCTCACAATGAGCAGTTCTTC; CDR3aa: CASSRGRPSHNEQFF; v_gene: TRBV18; abundance: .; j_gene: TRBJ2-1; d_gene: .
CDR3nt: TGTGCCAGCGGGGAGGGGGGAACTGAGCAGTTCTTC; CDR3aa: CASGEGGTEQFF; v_gene: TRBV28; abundance: .; j_gene: TRBJ2-1; d_gene: .
CDR3nt: TGCGCCAGCAGCCAAGATCAGCGAAACACCATATATTTT; CDR3aa: CASSQDQRNTIYF; v_gene: TRBV4-1; abundance: .; j_gene: TRBJ1-3; d_gene: .
CDR3nt: TGTGCCAGCAGCTTGGTTAGCGGGGGAACAATGAACACTGAAGCTTTCTTT; CDR3aa: CASSLVSGGTMNTEAFF; v_gene: TRBV5-6; abundance: .; j_gene: TRBJ1-1; d_gene: .
CDR3nt: TGTGCCAGCAGCCCCCAGGGCATCGACACTGAAGCTTTCTTT; CDR3aa: CASSPQGIDTEAFF; v_gene: TRBV5-6; abundance: .; j_gene: TRBJ1-1; d_gene: .
CDR3nt: TGTGCCAGCAGGATATCCGGGACTCCGGGAGACGAGCAGTACTTC; CDR3aa: CASRISGTPGDEQYF; v_gene: TRBV7-9; abundance: .; j_gene: TRBJ2-7; d_gene: .
CDR3nt: TGTGCCAGCAGCTTAGAGGGTAGAGGGGGTCACTATGGCTACACCTTC; CDR3aa: CASSLEGRGGHYGYTF; v_gene: TRBV11-3; abundance: few; j_gene: TRBJ1-2; d_gene: .
CDR3nt: TGTGCCAGCAGTGAAGACGCCACCTACGAGCAGTACTTC; CDR3aa: CASSEDATYEQYF; v_gene: TRBV2; abundance: .; j_gene: TRBJ2-7; d_gene: .
CDR3nt: TGCGCCAGCAGCCGATGGAGGCGCGAGGGAGCTTTCTTT; CDR3aa: CASSRWRREGAFF; v_gene: TRBV4-1; abundance: .; j_gene: TRBJ1-1; d_gene: .
CDR3nt: TGTGCCAGCAGCCATGGGATGGGTGGACGCCGTAATGAAAAACTGTTTTTT; CDR3aa: CASSHGMGGRRNEKLFF; v_gene: TRBV4-2; abundance: .; j_gene: TRBJ1-4; d_gene: .
CDR3nt: TGCAGCACACAGGGGGCGAGGGGCTACACCTTC; CDR3aa: CSTQGARGYTF; v_gene: TRBV29-1; abundance: .; j_gene: TRBJ1-2; d_gene: TRBD1
CDR3nt: TGTGCCAGCAGCTCACCTACTAGGAGCGAGCAGTACTTC; CDR3aa: CASSSPTRSEQYF; v_gene: TRBV7-9; abundance: once; j_gene: TRBJ2-7; d_gene: .
CDR3nt: TGCGCCAGCAGCCAAGGGTGGGGGGCAGAGACCCAGTACTTC; CDR3aa: CASSQGWGAETQYF; v_gene: TRBV4-1; abundance: .; j_gene: TRBJ2-5; d_gene: .
CDR3nt: TGTGCCAGCAGCCCCGGGGTCGGGACTAGCGGGGCCAATGAGCAGTTCTTC; CDR3aa: CASSPGVGTSGANEQFF; v_gene: TRBV12-1; abundance: .; j_gene: TRBJ2-1; d_gene: .
CDR3nt: TGCGCCAGCAGCCCTATGGCAGGGGGGTCCTACAATGAGCAGTTCTTC; CDR3aa: CASSPMAGGSYNEQFF; v_gene: TRBV4-1; abundance: .; j_gene: TRBJ2-1; d_gene: .